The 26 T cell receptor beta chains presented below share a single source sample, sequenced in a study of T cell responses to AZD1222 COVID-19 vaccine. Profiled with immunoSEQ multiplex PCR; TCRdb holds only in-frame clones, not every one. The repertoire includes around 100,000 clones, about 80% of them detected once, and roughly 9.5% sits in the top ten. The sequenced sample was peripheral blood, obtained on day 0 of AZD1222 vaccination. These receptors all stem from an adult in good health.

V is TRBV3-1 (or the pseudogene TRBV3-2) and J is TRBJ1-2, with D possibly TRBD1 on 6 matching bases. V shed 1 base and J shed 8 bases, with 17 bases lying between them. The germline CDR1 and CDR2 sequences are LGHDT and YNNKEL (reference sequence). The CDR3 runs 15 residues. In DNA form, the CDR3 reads TGTGCCAGCAGCCAAGTCGTGGGGGCAGGTTGGGGCTACACCTTC. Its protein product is CASSQVVGAGWGYTF.

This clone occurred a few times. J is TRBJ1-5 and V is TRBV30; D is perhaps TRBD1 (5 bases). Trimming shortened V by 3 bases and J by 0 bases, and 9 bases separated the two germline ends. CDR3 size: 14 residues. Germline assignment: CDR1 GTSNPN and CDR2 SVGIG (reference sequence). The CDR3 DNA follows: TGTGCCTGGAGCCGACAGCATAGCAATCAGCCCCAGCATTTT. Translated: CAWSRQHSNQPQHF.

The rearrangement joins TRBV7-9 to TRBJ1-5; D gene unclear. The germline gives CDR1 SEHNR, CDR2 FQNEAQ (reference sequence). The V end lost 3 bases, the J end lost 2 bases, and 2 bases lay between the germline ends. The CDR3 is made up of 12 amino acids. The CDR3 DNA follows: TGTGCCAGCAGCTTTGGCAATCAGCCCCAGCATTTT. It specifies CASSFGNQPQHF. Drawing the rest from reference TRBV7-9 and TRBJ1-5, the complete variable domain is DTGVSQNPRHKITKRGQNVTFRCDPISEHNRLYWYRQTLGQGPEFLTYFQNEAQLEKSRLLSDRFSAERPKGSFSTLEIQRTEQGDSAMYLCASSFGNQPQHFGDGTRLSIL.

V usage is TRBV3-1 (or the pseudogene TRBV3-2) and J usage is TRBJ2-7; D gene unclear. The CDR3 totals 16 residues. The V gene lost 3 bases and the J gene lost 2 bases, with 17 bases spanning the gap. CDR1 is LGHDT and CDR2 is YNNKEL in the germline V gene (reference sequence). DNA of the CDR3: TGTGCCAGCAGCCAGGGCCTAAGAAGTACTGCCTACGAGCAGTACTTC. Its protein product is CASSQGLRSTAYEQYF.

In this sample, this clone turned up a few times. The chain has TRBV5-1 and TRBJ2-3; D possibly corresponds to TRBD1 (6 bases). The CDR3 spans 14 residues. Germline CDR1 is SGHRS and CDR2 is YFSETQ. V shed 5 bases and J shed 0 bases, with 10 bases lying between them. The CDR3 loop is CASSPGQSTDTQYF. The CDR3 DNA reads TGCGCCAGCAGTCCTGGACAGAGCACAGATACGCAGTATTTT.

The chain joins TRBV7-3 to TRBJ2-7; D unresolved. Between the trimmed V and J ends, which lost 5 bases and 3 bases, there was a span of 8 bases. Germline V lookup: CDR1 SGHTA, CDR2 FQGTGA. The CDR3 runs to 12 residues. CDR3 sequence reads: CASSPSHYEQYF. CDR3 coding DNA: TGTGCCAGCAGCCCATCCCACTACGAGCAGTACTTC. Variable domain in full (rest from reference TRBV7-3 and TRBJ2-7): GAGVSQTPSNKVTEKGKYVELRCDPISGHTALYWYRQSLGQGPEFLIYFQGTGAADDSGLPNDRFFAVRPEGSVSTLKIQRTERGDSAVYLCASSPSHYEQYFGPGTRLTVT.

The CDR3 bases are TGCGCCAGCAGCTTGGGCGGGCTAGCGGGGTACAATGAGCAGTTCTTC. This codes for CASSLGGLAGYNEQFF. The rearrangement uses TRBV5-1 and TRBJ2-1, with 9 bases lining up with TRBD2. The germline CDR1 and CDR2 sequences are SGHRS and YFSETQ. The CDR3 covers 16 residues. V trimming: 0 bases; J trimming: 4 bases; junction bases outside the gene matches: 5. The complete variable domain, with remaining parts taken from reference TRBV5-1 and TRBJ2-1, reads KAGVTQTPRYLIKTRGQQVTLSCSPISGHRSVSWYQQTPGQGLQFLFEYFSETQRNKGNFPGRFSGRQFSNSRSEMNVSTLELGDSALYLCASSLGGLAGYNEQFFGPGTRLTVL.

The CDR3 coding sequence is TGTGCCAGCAGTGAATTTTGGGTTTTGAGCCCTGAAGCTTTCTTT. This sequence encodes CASSEFWVLSPEAFF. The chain combines TRBV6-1 with TRBJ1-1; no firm D call. The length of the CDR3 is 15 residues. V was shortened by 2 bases and J by 6 bases, with 16 bases between the two germline ends. Germline V lookup: CDR1 MNHNS, CDR2 SASEGT.

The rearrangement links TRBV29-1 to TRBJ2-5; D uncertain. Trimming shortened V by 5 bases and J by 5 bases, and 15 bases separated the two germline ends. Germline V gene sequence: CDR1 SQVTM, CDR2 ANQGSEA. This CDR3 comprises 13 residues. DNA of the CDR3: TGCAGCGTTACAGACTCGCAACTGGAGACCCAGTACTTC. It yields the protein CSVTDSQLETQYF. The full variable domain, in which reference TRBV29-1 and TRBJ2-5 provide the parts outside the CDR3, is SAVISQKPSRDICQRGTSLTIQCQVDSQVTMMFWYRQQPGQSLTLIATANQGSEATYESGFVIDKFPISRPNLTFSTLTVSNMSPEDSSIYLCSVTDSQLETQYFGPGTRLLVL.

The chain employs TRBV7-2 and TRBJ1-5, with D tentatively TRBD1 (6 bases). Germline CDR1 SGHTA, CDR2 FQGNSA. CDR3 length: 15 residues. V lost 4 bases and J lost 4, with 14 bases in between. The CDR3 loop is CASSSGGQGNQPQHF. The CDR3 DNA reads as TGTGCCAGCAGCTCTGGGGGGCAGGGTAATCAGCCCCAGCATTTT.

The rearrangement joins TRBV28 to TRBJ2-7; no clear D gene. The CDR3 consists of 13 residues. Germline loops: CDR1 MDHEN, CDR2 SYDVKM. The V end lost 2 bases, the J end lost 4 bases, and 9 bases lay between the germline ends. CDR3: CASSLGWAYEQYF. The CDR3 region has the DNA TGTGCCAGCAGTTTAGGCTGGGCTTACGAGCAGTACTTC.

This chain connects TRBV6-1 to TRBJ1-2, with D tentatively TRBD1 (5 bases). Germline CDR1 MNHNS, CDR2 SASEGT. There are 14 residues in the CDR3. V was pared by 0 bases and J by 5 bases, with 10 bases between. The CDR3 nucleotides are TGTGCCAGCAGTGAAGCGCGGCAGGGTTATGGCTACACCTTC. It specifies CASSEARQGYGYTF.

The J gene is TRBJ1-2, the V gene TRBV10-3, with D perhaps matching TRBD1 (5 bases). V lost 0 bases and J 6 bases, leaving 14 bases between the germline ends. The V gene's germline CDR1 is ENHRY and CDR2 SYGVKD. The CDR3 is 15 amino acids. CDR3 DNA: TGTGCCATCAGTGAGTCAATGGGGCAGGATAATGGCTACACCTTC. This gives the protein CAISESMGQDNGYTF.

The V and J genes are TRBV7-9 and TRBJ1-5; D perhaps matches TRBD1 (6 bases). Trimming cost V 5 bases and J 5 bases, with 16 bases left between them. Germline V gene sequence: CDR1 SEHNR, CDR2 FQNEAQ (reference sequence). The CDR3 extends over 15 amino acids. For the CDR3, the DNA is TGTGCCAGCAGCCCACGAGAGGGGGTGGATCAGCCCCAGCATTTT. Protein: CASSPREGVDQPQHF. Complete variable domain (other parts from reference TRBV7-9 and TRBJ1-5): DTGVSQNPRHKITKRGQNVTFRCDPISEHNRLYWYRQTLGQGPEFLTYFQNEAQLEKSRLLSDRFSAERPKGSFSTLEIQRTEQGDSAMYLCASSPREGVDQPQHFGDGTRLSIL.

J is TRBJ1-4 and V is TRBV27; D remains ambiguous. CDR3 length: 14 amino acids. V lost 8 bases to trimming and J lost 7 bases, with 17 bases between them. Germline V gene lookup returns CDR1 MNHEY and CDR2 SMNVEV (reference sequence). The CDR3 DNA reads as TGTGCCAGCTCCCAAAGTGGGGAGGGTGAAAAACTGTTTTTT. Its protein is CASSQSGEGEKLFF.

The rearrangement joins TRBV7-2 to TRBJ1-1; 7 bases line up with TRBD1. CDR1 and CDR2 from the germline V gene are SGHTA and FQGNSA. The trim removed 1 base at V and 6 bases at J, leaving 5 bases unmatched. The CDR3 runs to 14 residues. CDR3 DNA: TGTGCCAGCAGCTTAGAACAGGGGTGGGCTGAAGCTTTCTTT. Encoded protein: CASSLEQGWAEAFF.

The CDR3 sequence is CASSLGATTTNEKLFF. The CDR3 DNA reads TGTGCCAGCAGCTTGGGAGCGACTACAACTAATGAAAAACTGTTTTTT. The chain links TRBV5-6 to TRBJ1-4; D is unresolved. Trimming shortened V by 0 bases and J by 0 bases, and 9 bases separated the two germline ends. Germline assignment: CDR1 SGHDT and CDR2 YYEEEE. The CDR3 runs to 16 residues.

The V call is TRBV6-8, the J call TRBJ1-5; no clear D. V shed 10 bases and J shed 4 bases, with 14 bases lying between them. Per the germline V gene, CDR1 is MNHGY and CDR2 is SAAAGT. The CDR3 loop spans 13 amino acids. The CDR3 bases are TGTGCCAACCAAGGGCAGCCTAATCAGCCCCAGCATTTT. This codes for CANQGQPNQPQHF.

Written as DNA, the CDR3 is TGTGCCAGCAGCCCCCAGGGACAGGCGAACACTGAAGCTTTCTTT. Translating gives CASSPQGQANTEAFF. The chain carries TRBV9 and TRBJ1-1; 8 nucleotides agree with TRBD1. The CDR3 runs 15 residues. Germline V lookup: CDR1 SGDLS, CDR2 YYNGEE. V lost 4 bases and J lost 1; bases outside the gene matches: 6.

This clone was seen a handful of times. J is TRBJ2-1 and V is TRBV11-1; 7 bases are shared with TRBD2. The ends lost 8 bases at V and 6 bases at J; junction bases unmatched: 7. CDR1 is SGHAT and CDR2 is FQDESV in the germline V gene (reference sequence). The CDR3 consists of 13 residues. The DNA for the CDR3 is TGTGCCAGCTTGGGCCAGCGGGGCAATGAGCAGTTCTTC. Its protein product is CASLGQRGNEQFF.

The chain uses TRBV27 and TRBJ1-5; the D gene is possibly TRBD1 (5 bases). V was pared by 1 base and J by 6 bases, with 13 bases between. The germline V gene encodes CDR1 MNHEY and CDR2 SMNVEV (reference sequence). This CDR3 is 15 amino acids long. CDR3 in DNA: TGTGCCAGCAGTTTATACCAGGGTCGGGCTCAGCCCCAGCATTTT. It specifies CASSLYQGRAQPQHF.

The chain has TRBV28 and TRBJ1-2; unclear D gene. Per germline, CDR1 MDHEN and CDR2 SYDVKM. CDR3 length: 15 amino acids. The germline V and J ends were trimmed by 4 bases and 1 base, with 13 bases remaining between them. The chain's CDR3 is CASSYGPSSNYGYTF. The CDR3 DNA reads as TGTGCCAGCAGTTACGGACCCTCGAGTAACTATGGCTACACCTTC.

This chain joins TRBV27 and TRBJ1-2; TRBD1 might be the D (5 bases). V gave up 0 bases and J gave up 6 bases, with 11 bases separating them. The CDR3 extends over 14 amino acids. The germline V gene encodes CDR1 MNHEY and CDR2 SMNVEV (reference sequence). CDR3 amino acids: CASSLSIGGHGYTF. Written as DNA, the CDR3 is TGTGCCAGCAGTTTATCGATCGGGGGACATGGCTACACCTTC.

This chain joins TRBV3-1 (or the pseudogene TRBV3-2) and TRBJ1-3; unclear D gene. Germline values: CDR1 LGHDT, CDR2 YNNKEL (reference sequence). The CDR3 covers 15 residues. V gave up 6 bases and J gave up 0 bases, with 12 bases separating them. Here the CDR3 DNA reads TGTGCCAGCAGTGAAACATTTATCTCTGGAAACACCATATATTTT. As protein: CASSETFISGNTIYF.

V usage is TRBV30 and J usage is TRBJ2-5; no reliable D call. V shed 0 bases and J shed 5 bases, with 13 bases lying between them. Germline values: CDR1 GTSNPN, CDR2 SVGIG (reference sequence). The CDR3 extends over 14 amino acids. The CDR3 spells CAWSVPPVEETQYF. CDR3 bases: TGTGCCTGGAGTGTACCCCCAGTCGAGGAGACCCAGTACTTC.

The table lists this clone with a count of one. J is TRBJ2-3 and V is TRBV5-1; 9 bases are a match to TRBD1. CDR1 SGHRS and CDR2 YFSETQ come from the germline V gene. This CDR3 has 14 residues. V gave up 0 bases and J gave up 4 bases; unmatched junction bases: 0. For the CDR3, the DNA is TGCGCCAGCAGCTTGGGACAGGGGGCAGATACGCAGTATTTT. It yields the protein CASSLGQGADTQYF.